This T cell receptor (beta chain) was profiled in a study of a mutant IDH1 vaccine in newly diagnosed glioma. Study-level information: Of the patients given treatment, approximately 60% were male and about 40% were female, and a mean age of roughly 40 years was recorded. Before enrollment, patients got radiotherapy alone, temozolomide alone, or mostly the combination.

Germline V lookup: CDR1 MGHDK, CDR2 SYGVNS. Trimming stripped 3 bases from V and 2 bases from J, with 8 bases between. This CDR3 is built from 13 residues. TCRdb keeps only in-frame clones here, not all; method: immunoSEQ multiplex PCR. The data hold 70,000 to 100,000 clones, with about four fifths observed a single time. Time point meaning: baseline, week 1 (first vaccination visit). Treatment defined: pre-vaccination baseline after standard-of-care therapy. New WHO grade 3 or 4 astrocytomas that were IDH1-mutant and ATRX-lost occurred in the donors. The sequence derives from a man aged 35 to 55 with glioma. Some clones in this sample may be carry-over from other donors' samples. The sequenced sample was PBMCs, obtained from a glioma patient treated with radiotherapy, temozolomide or both. The gene calls are TRBV25-1 and TRBJ2-7; TRBD1 might be the D (5 bases). In DNA form, the CDR3 reads TGTGCCAGCAGTGACACAGGAGCCTACGAGCAGTACTTC. Translating gives CASSDTGAYEQYF.